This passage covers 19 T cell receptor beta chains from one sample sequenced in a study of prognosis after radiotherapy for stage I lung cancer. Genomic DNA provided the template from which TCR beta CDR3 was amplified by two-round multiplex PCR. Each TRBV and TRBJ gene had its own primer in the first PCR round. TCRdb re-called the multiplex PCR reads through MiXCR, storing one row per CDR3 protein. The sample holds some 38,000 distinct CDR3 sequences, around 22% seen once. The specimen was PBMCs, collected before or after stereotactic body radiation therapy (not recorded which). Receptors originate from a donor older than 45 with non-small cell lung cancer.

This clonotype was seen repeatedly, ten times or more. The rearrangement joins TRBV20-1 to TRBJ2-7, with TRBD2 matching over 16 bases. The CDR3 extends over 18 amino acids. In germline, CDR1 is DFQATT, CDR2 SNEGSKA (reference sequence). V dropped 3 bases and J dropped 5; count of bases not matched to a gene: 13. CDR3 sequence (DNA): TGCAGTGCTAGGGGCCCCGGGACTAGCGGGAGGGCCGCCCACGAGCAGTACTTC. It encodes CSARGPGTSGRAAHEQYF.

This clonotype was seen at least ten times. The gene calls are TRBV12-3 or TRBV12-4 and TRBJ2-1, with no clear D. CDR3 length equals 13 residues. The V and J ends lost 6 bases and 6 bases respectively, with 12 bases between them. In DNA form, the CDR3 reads TGTGCCAGCAGCCCCGGTTTCGGCAATGAGCAGTTCTTC. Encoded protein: CASSPGFGNEQFF.

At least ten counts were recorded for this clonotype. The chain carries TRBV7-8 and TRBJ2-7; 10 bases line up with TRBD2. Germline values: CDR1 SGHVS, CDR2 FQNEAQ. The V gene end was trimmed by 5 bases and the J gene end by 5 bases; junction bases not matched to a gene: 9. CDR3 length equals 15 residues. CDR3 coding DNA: TGTGCCAGCAGCCACGGGGCTAGCGGGAGTAACGAGCAGTACTTC. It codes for CASSHGASGSNEQYF. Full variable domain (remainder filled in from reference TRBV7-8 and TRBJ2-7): GAGVSQSPRYKVAKRGQDVALRCDPISGHVSLFWYQQALGQGPEFLTYFQNEAQLDKSGLPSDRFFAERPEGSVSTLKIQRTQQEDSAVYLCASSHGASGSNEQYFGPGTRLTVT.

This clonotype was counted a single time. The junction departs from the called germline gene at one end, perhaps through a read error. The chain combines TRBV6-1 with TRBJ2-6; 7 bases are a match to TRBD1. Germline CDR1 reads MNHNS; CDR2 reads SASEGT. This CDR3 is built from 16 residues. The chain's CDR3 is CASPDRLLSGANVLTF. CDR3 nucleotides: TGTGCCAGCCCGGACAGGTTGCTCTCTGGTGCCAACGTCCTGACTTTC.

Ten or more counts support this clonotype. CDR3 region: CASSQPLNTGRDGYTF. The CDR3, as DNA: TGCGCCAGCAGCCAACCGCTAAACACGGGTAGGGATGGCTACACCTTC. V gene TRBV4-1 combines with J gene TRBJ1-2; unclear D gene. Trimming took off 2 bases at V and 6 bases at J, with 19 bases between the two ends. The CDR3 runs to 16 residues. Germline assignment: CDR1 MGHRA and CDR2 YSYEKL.

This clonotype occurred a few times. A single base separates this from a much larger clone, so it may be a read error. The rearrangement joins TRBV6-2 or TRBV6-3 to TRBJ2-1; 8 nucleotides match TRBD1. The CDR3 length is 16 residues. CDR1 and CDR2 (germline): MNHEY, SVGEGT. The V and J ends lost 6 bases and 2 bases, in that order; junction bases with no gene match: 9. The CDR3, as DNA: TGTGCCAGCAGGTACGAAGGGACAGGACCCTACAATGAGCAGTTCTTC. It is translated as CASRYEGTGPYNEQFF.

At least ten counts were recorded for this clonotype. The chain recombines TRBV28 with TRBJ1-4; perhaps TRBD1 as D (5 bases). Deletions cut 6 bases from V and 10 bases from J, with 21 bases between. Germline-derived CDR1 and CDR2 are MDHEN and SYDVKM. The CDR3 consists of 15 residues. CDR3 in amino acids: CASRISGPRRVKLFF. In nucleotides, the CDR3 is TGTGCCAGCAGGATCAGTGGCCCCCGCAGGGTAAAACTGTTTTTT.

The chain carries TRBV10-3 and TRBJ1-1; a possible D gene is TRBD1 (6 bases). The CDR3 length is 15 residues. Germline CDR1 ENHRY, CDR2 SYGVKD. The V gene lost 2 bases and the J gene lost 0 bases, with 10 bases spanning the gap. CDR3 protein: CAISEHGQMNTEAFF. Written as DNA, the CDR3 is TGTGCCATCAGTGAGCACGGACAGATGAACACTGAAGCTTTCTTT.

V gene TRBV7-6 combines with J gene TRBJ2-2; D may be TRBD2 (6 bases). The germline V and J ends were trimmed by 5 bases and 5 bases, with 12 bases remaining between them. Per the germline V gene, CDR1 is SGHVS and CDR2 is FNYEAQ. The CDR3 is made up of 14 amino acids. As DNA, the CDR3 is TGTGCCAGCAGCCAGGGACTGGAGACCGGGGAGCTGTTTTTT. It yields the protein CASSQGLETGELFF.

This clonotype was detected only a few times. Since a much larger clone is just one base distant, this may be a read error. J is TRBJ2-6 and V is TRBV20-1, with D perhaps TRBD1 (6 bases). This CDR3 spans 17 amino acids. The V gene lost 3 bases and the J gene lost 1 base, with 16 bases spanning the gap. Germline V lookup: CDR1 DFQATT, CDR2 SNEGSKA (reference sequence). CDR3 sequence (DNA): TGCAGTGCTAGGGGCAGGGGTGTGTCTTCTGGGGCCAACGTCCTGACTTTC. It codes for CSARGRGVSSGANVLTF.

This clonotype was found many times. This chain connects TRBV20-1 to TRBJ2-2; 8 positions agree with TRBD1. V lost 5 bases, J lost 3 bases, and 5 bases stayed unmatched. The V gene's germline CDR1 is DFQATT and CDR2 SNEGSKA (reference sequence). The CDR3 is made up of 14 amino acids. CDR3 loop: CSALDRVYTGELFF. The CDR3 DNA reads TGCAGTGCTCTGGACAGGGTGTACACCGGGGAGCTGTTTTTT.

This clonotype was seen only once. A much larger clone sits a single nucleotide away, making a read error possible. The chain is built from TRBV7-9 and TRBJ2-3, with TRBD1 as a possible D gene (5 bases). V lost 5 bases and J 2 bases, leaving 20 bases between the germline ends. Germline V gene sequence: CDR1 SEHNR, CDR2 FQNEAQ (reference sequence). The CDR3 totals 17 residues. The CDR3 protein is CASSPPPVTAYTDTQYF. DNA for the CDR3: TGTGCCAGCAGCCCGCCTCCCGTGACAGCTTACACAGATACGCAGTATTTT.

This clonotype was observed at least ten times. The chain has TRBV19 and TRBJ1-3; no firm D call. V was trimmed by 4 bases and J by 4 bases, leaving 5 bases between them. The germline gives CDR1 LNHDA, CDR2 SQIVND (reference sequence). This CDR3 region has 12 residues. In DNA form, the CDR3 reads TGTGCCAGTAGTAGTGGCGGAAACACCATATATTTT. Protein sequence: CASSSGGNTIYF.

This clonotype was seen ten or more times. CDR3 DNA sequence: TGCGCCAGCAGCTCCCGGACGGGATACACTGAAGCTTTCTTT. It is translated as CASSSRTGYTEAFF. This chain connects TRBV5-1 to TRBJ1-1; unclear D gene. Trimming pared 3 bases from V and 3 bases from J, leaving 12 bases between. This CDR3 comprises 14 residues. CDR1 is SGHRS and CDR2 is YFSETQ in the germline V gene.

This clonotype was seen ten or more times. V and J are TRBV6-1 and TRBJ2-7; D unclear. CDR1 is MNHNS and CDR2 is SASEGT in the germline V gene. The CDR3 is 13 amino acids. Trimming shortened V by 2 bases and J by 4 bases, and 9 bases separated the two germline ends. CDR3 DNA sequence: TGTGCCAGCAGTGAATGGAGATCGTACGAGCAGTACTTC. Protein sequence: CASSEWRSYEQYF.

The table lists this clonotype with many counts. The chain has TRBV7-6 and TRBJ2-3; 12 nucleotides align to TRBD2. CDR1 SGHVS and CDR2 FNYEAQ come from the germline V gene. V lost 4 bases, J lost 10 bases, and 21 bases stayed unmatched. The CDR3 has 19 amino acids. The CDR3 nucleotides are TGTGCCAGCAGCTATACTAGCGGGGGGCCAAAAACCCGAGAAGTGTCGCAGTATTTT. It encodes CASSYTSGGPKTREVSQYF.

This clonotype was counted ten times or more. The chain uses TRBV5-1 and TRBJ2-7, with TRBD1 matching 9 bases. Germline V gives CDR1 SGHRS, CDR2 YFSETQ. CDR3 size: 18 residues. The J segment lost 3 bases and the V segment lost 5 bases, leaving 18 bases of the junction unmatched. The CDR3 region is CASSSDESGTGWVYEQYF. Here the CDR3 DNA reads TGCGCCAGCAGTTCCGACGAAAGCGGGACAGGGTGGGTCTACGAGCAGTACTTC.

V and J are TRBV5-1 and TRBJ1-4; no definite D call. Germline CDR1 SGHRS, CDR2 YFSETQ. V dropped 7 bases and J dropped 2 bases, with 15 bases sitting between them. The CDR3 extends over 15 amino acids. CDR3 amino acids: CASATRGSTNEKLFF. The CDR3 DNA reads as TGCGCCAGCGCAACACGGGGTTCGACTAATGAAAAACTGTTTTTT. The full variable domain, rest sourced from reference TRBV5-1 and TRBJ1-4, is KAGVTQTPRYLIKTRGQQVTLSCSPISGHRSVSWYQQTPGQGLQFLFEYFSETQRNKGNFPGRFSGRQFSNSRSEMNVSTLELGDSALYLCASATRGSTNEKLFFGSGTQLSVL.

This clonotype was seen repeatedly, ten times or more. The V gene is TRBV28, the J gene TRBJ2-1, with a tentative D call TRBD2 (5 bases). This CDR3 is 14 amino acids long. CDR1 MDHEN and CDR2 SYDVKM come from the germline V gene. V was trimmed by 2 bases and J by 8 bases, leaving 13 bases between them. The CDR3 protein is CASSLGGSLDEQFF. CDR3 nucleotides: TGTGCCAGCAGTTTAGGAGGTAGTCTCGATGAGCAGTTCTTC.